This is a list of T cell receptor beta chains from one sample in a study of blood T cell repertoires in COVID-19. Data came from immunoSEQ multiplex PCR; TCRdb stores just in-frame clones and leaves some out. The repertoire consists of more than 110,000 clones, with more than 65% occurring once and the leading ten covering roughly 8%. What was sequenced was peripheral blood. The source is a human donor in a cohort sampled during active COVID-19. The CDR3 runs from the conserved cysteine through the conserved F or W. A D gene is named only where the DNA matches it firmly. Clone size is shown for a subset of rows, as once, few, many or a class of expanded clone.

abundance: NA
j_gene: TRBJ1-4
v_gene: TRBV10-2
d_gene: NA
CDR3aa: CASSEGQSTNEKLFF
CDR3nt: TGCGCCAGCAGTGAGGGACAGTCAACTAATGAAAAACTGTTTTTT

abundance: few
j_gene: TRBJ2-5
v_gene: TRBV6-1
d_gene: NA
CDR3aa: CASSENRAYQETQYF
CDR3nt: TGTGCCAGCAGTGAAAACAGGGCTTACCAAGAGACCCAGTACTTC

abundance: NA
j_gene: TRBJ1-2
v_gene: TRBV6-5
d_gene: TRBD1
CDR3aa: CASSGTAYGYTF
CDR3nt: TGTGCCAGCAGCGGGACAGCCTATGGCTACACCTTC

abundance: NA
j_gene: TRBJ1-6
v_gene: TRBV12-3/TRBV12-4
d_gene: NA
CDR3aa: CASSIRRNSPLHF
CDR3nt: TGTGCCAGCAGTATCCGGAGAAATTCACCCCTCCACTTT

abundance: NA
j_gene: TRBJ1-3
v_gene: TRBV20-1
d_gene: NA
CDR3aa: CSASGKGVGNTIYF
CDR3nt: TGCAGTGCTAGTGGAAAAGGGGTTGGAAACACCATATATTTT

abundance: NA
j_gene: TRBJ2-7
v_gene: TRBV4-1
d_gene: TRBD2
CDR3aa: CASSQSGAGGHFAVYEQYF
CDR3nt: TGCGCCAGCAGCCAAAGTGGAGCGGGGGGGCATTTTGCAGTATACGAGCAGTACTTC

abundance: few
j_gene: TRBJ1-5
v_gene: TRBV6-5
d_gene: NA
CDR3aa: CASSYRQGSNQPQHF
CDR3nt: TGTGCCAGCAGTTACCGGCAGGGTAGCAATCAGCCCCAGCATTTT

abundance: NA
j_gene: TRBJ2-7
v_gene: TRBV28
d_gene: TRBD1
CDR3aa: CASSLVQGASYEQYF
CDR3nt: TGTGCCAGCAGTTTAGTTCAGGGGGCTTCCTACGAGCAGTACTTC

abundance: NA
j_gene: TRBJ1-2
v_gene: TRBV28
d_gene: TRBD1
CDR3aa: CASSLVVGDRGYTF
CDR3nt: TGTGCCAGCAGTTTGGTCGTGGGGGACAGAGGCTACACCTTC

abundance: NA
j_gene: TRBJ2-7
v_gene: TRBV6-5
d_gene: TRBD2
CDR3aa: CASSRGLATHEQYF
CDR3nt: TGTGCCAGCAGCCGGGGACTAGCGACGCACGAGCAGTACTTC

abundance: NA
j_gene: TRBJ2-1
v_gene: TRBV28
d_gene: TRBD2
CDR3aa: CASSLSSGGSNEQFF
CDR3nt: TGTGCCAGCAGTTTGTCCAGCGGGGGTTCTAATGAGCAGTTCTTC

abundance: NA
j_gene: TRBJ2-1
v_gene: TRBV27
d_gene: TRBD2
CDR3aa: CASTPWAGTSGGARNEQFF
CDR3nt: TGTGCCAGCACCCCATGGGCCGGGACTAGCGGGGGGGCGAGGAATGAGCAGTTCTTC

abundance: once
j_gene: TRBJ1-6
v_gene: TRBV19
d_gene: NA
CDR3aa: CASSIVPTATISPLHF
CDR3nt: TGTGCCAGTAGTATTGTCCCGACAGCAACAATTTCACCCCTCCACTTT

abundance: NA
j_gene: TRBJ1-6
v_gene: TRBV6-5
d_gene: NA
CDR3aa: CASTRPGGSLHF
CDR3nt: TGTGCCAGCACCCGACCGGGGGGTTCCCTCCACTTT

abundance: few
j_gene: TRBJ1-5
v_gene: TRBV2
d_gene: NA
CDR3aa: CASSGQTYSNQPQHF
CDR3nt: TGTGCCAGCAGCGGACAGACTTATAGCAATCAGCCCCAGCATTTT

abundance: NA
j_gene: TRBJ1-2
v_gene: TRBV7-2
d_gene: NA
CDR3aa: CASSLSTENYGYTF
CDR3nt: TGTGCCAGCAGCTTATCGACGGAGAACTATGGCTACACCTTC

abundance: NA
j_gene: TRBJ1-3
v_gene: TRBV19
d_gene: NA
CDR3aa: CASSTRRGSGNTIYF
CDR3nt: TGTGCCAGTAGTACAAGACGGGGCTCTGGAAACACCATATATTTT

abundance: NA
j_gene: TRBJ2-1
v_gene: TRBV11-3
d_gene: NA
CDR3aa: CASSLSGSYNEQFF
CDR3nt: TGTGCCAGCAGCTTGTCGGGCTCCTACAATGAGCAGTTCTTC

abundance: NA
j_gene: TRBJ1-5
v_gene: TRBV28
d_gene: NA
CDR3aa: CASTHRREGQPQHF
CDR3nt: TGTGCCAGCACCCATCGAAGGGAGGGCCAGCCCCAGCATTTT

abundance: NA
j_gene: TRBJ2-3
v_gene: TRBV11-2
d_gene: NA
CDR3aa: CASSLPGTGITDTQYF
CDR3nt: TGTGCCAGCAGCTTGCCGGGGACTGGAATCACAGATACGCAGTATTTT

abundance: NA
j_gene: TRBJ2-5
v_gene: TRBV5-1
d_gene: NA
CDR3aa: CASSRGGAETQYF
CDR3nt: TGCGCCAGCAGCCGTGGGGGGGCAGAGACCCAGTACTTC

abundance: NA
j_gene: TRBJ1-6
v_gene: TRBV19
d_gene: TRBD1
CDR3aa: CASSLRQGNSPLHF
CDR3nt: TGTGCCAGTAGTCTCCGACAGGGTAATTCACCCCTCCACTTT

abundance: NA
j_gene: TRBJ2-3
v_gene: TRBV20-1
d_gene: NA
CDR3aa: CSARRTDTQYF
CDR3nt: TGCAGTGCTAGGAGGACAGATACGCAGTATTTT

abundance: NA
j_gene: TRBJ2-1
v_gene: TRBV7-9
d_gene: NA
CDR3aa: CASSLLDHEQFF
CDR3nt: TGTGCCAGCAGCCTACTAGATCATGAGCAGTTCTTC

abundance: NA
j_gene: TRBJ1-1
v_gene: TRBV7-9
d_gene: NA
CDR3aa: CASSLDRPLKREAFF
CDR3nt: TGTGCCAGCAGTCTGGACAGACCCCTGAAAAGGGAAGCTTTCTTT

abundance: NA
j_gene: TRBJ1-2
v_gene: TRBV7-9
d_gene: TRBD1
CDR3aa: CASSRPGTGVGYTF
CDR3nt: TGTGCCAGCAGCCGCCCCGGGACAGGGGTCGGCTACACCTTC

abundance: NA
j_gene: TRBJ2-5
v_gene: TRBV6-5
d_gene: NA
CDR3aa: CASTASNQGRETQYF
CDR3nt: TGTGCCAGCACCGCATCGAACCAGGGGCGGGAGACCCAGTACTTC

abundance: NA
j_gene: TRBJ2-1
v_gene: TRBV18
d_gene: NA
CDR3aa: CASSPREVSSYNEQFF
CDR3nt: TGTGCCAGCTCACCAAGAGAGGTTAGCTCCTACAATGAGCAGTTCTTC

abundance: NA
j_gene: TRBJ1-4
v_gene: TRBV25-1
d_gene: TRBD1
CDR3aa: CASSGTRTGDEKLFF
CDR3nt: TGTGCCAGCAGTGGAACTCGGACAGGGGATGAAAAACTGTTTTTT

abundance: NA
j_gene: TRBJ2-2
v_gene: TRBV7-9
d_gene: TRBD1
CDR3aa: CASSPGQGSGELFF
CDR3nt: TGTGCCAGCAGCCCAGGACAGGGCTCCGGGGAGCTGTTTTTT

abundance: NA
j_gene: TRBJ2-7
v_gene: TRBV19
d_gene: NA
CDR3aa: CASSWATREFHEQYF
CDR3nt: TGTGCCAGTAGTTGGGCAACACGAGAATTCCACGAGCAGTACTTC

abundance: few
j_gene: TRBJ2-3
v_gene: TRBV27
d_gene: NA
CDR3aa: CASSFIGTDTQYF
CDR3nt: TGTGCCAGCAGTTTCATTGGCACAGATACGCAGTATTTT

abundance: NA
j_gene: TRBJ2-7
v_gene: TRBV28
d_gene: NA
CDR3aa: CASIGRPYEQYF
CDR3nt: TGTGCCAGCATCGGCAGGCCCTACGAGCAGTACTTC

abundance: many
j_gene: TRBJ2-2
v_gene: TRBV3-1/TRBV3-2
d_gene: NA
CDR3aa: CASSRRRWTGELFF
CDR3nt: TGTGCCAGCAGCCGGCGGCGTTGGACCGGGGAGCTGTTTTTT

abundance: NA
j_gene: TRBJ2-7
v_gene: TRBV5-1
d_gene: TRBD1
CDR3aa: CASSDRDRGTYEQYF
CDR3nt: TGCGCCAGCAGCGACAGGGACAGGGGGACCTACGAGCAGTACTTC

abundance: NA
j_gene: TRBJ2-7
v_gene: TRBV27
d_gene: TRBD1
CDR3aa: CASSPPPGQGTYEQYF
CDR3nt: TGTGCCAGCAGTCCCCCTCCGGGACAGGGTACCTACGAGCAGTACTTC

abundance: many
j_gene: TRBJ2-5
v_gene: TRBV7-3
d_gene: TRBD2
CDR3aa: CASSPGASGGQETQYF
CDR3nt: TGTGCCAGCAGCCCCGGGGCTAGCGGGGGCCAAGAGACCCAGTACTTC

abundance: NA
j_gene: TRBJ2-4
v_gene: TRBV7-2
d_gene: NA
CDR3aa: CASSLRGTNIQYF
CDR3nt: TGTGCCAGCAGCTTAAGGGGCACAAACATTCAGTACTTC

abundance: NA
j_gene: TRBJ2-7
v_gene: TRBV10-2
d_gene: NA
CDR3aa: CASGAGVNEQYF
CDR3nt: TGCGCCAGCGGAGCCGGGGTGAACGAGCAGTACTTC

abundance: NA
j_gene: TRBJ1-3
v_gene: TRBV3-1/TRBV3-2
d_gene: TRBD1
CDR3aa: CASSQRDRVSGNTIYF
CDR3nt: TGTGCCAGCAGCCAAAGGGACAGGGTCTCTGGAAACACCATATATTTT

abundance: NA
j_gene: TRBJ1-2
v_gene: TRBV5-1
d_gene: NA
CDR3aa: CASSSDSNYGYTF
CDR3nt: TGCGCCAGCAGCTCGGACAGTAACTATGGCTACACCTTC

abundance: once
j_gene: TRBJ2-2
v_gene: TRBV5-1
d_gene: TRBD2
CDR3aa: CASSPTSVPTGELFF
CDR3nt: TGCGCCAGCAGCCCGACTAGCGTTCCCACCGGGGAGCTGTTTTTT

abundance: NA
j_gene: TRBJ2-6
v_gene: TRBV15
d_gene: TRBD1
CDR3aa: CATSRYGTAGANVLTF
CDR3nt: TGTGCCACCAGCAGATACGGGACAGCTGGGGCCAACGTCCTGACTTTC

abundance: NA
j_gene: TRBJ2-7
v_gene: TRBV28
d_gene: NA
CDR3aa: CASREQGSYEQYF
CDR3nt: TGTGCCAGCAGAGAACAGGGCTCCTACGAGCAGTACTTC

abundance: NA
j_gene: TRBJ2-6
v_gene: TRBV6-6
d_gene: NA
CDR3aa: CASSPSRQAYSGANVLTF
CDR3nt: TGTGCCAGCAGTCCCTCACGACAGGCCTACTCTGGGGCCAACGTCCTGACTTTC

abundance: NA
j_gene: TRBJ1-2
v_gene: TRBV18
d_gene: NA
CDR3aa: CASSPPMTIYGYTF
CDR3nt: TGTGCCAGCTCACCACCGATGACTATCTATGGCTACACCTTC

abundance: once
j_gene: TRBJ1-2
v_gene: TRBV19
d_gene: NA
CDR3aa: CASSNEGYTF
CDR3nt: TGTGCCAGTAGTAATGAGGGCTACACCTTC

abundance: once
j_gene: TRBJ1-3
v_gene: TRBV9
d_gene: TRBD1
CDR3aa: CASSVWDSSGNTIYF
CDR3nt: TGTGCCAGCAGCGTTTGGGACAGCTCTGGAAACACCATATATTTT